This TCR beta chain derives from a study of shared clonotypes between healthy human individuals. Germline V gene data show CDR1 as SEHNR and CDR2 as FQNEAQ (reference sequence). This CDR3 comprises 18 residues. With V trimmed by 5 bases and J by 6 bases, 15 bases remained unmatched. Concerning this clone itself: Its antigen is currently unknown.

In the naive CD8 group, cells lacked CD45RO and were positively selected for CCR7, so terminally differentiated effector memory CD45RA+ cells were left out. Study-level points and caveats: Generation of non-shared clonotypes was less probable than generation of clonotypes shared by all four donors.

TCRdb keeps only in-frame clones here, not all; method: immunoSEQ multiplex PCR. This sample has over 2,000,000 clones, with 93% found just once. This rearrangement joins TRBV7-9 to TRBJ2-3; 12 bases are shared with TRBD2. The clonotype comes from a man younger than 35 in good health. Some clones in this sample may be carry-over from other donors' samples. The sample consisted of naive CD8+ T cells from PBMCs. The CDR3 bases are TGTGCCAGCAGCAGAAACCGGGGACTAGCGGGTGTTAGGGATACGCAGTATTTT. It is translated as CASSRNRGLAGVRDTQYF.